A selection of T cell receptor beta chains follows, all from one sample in a study of preoperative IRX-2 immunotherapy in early breast cancer. TCRdb keeps only in-frame clones here, not all; method: immunoSEQ multiplex PCR. The sample has roughly 27,000 clones, around 80% seen once. Material: lymph node tissue, obtained after IRX-2 immunotherapy. These receptors all stem from a human donor with breast cancer. Both conserved end residues are part of each CDR3. The D gene is left open where the match is weak. Some rows have no size entry. The others give once, few or many, or a class for an expanded clone.

V gene: TRBV11-3; clone size: .; J gene: TRBJ1-1; D gene: .; CDR3 DNA: TGTGCCAGCAGCTTGAACTTTGGGGGGAGCACTGAAGCTTTCTTT; CDR3 protein: CASSLNFGGSTEAFF
V gene: TRBV28; clone size: .; J gene: TRBJ2-2; D gene: TRBD1; CDR3 DNA: TGTGCCAGCAGTTTATTTTCCCGACCGGGACAGTTCGAGACGAACACCGGGGAGCTGTTTTTT; CDR3 protein: CASSLFSRPGQFETNTGELFF
V gene: TRBV6-8; clone size: .; J gene: TRBJ2-7; D gene: TRBD1; CDR3 DNA: TGTGCCAGCAGTTCGGGACAGACCGTCTACGAGCAGTACTTC; CDR3 protein: CASSSGQTVYEQYF
V gene: TRBV11-3; clone size: .; J gene: TRBJ1-4; D gene: .; CDR3 DNA: TGTGCCAGCAGCCGTGGGTATACAACTAATGAAAAACTGTTTTTT; CDR3 protein: CASSRGYTTNEKLFF
V gene: TRBV6-8; clone size: .; J gene: TRBJ1-2; D gene: .; CDR3 DNA: TGTGCCATCAAGCGGTCAACTAACTATGGCTACACCTTC; CDR3 protein: CAIKRSTNYGYTF
V gene: TRBV10-2; clone size: .; J gene: TRBJ2-1; D gene: .; CDR3 DNA: TGCGCCAGCAGTGAGTCTAGGGACAATGAGCAGTTCTTC; CDR3 protein: CASSESRDNEQFF
V gene: TRBV6-8; clone size: .; J gene: TRBJ1-2; D gene: .; CDR3 DNA: TGTGCCAGCAGCGCTCCAGGGACGGGAGTCGACTATGGCTACACCTTC; CDR3 protein: CASSAPGTGVDYGYTF
V gene: TRBV5-1; clone size: .; J gene: TRBJ2-2; D gene: TRBD2; CDR3 DNA: TGCGCCAGCAGTCGGGGTTCTAGCGGGAGAGAGACCGGGGAGCTGTTTTTT; CDR3 protein: CASSRGSSGRETGELFF
V gene: TRBV5-3; clone size: once; J gene: TRBJ2-7; D gene: .; CDR3 DNA: TGTGCCAGAAGCTTGGGACAGGACCTACGAGAGCAGTACTTC; CDR3 protein: CARSLGQDLREQYF
V gene: TRBV6-8; clone size: .; J gene: TRBJ1-2; D gene: .; CDR3 DNA: TGTGCCAGCAGTTACTCGACTACAGGGACCAACTATGGCTACACCTTC; CDR3 protein: CASSYSTTGTNYGYTF
V gene: TRBV5-1; clone size: .; J gene: TRBJ2-7; D gene: TRBD2; CDR3 DNA: TGCGCCAGCAGCTTGGAGAGTGGGAGGGCGAACGAGCAGTACTTC; CDR3 protein: CASSLESGRANEQYF
V gene: TRBV11-3; clone size: .; J gene: TRBJ1-4; D gene: TRBD1; CDR3 DNA: TGTGCCAGCAGCCGAGGGGACAGGGGTGAAAAACTGTTTTTT; CDR3 protein: CASSRGDRGEKLFF
V gene: TRBV5-1; clone size: .; J gene: TRBJ2-5; D gene: TRBD2; CDR3 DNA: TGCGCCAGCAGCCCCGGACTAGCGGGCGCAACTATGGGGGAGACCCAGTACTTC; CDR3 protein: CASSPGLAGATMGETQYF
V gene: TRBV19; clone size: few; J gene: TRBJ2-6; D gene: TRBD1; CDR3 DNA: TGTGCCAGTGGGACAGGGGACTCTGGGGCCAACGTCCTGACTTTC; CDR3 protein: CASGTGDSGANVLTF
V gene: TRBV11-3; clone size: .; J gene: TRBJ2-5; D gene: .; CDR3 DNA: TGTGCCAGCAGCTTGATAAGGGATGGAGAGACCCAGTACTTC; CDR3 protein: CASSLIRDGETQYF
V gene: TRBV30; clone size: .; J gene: TRBJ2-1; D gene: TRBD2; CDR3 DNA: TGTGCCTGGAGTGTACGGGCTAGCGGGAGACGCAATGAGCAGTTCTTC; CDR3 protein: CAWSVRASGRRNEQFF
V gene: TRBV1; clone size: .; J gene: TRBJ2-2; D gene: .; CDR3 DNA: TGCGCCAGCAGCCAAGATGATTACTATAACTTTCCCGGGGAGCTGTTTTTT; CDR3 protein: CASSQDDYYNFPGELFF
V gene: TRBV14; clone size: .; J gene: TRBJ1-1; D gene: .; CDR3 DNA: TGTGCCAGCAGCATCCAATTAGCTTTCTTT; CDR3 protein: CASSIQLAFF
V gene: TRBV28; clone size: .; J gene: TRBJ1-2; D gene: .; CDR3 DNA: TGTGCCAGCAGGAAATTACAGGGATGGGGCTACACCTTC; CDR3 protein: CASRKLQGWGYTF
V gene: TRBV5-2; clone size: .; J gene: TRBJ1-1; D gene: .; CDR3 DNA: TGTGCCAGCAGCTCCGACAGGGGGCGCATATTGAACACTGAAGCTTTCTTT; CDR3 protein: CASSSDRGRILNTEAFF
V gene: TRBV28; clone size: .; J gene: TRBJ1-4; D gene: .; CDR3 DNA: TGTGCCAGCAGTTTATGGGGTAATACTGAAAAACTGTTTTTT; CDR3 protein: CASSLWGNTEKLFF
V gene: TRBV7-4; clone size: once; J gene: TRBJ2-2; D gene: .; CDR3 DNA: TGTGCCAGCAGCTTGTGGGGCGAGGGAGGAACCGGGGAGCTGTTTTTT; CDR3 protein: CASSLWGEGGTGELFF
V gene: TRBV11-3; clone size: .; J gene: TRBJ2-1; D gene: TRBD2; CDR3 DNA: TGTGCCAGCAGCCAAGGGACTAGCGGGAGTGGTGCCCGGAATGAGCAGTTCTTC; CDR3 protein: CASSQGTSGSGARNEQFF
V gene: TRBV11-3; clone size: once; J gene: TRBJ1-1; D gene: TRBD1; CDR3 DNA: TGTGCCAGCAGCTTAGGGGCAGGGGGCCCCCCTGAAGCTTTCTTT; CDR3 protein: CASSLGAGGPPEAFF
V gene: TRBV11-3; clone size: .; J gene: TRBJ2-3; D gene: TRBD2; CDR3 DNA: TGTGCCAGCAGCTCCCTGCGACTAGCGGGAAAAGATACGCAGTATTTT; CDR3 protein: CASSSLRLAGKDTQYF
V gene: TRBV7-7; clone size: .; J gene: TRBJ1-4; D gene: TRBD1; CDR3 DNA: TGTGCCAGCAGCTACAGGGGGATCAATGAAAAACTGTTTTTT; CDR3 protein: CASSYRGINEKLFF
V gene: TRBV6-8; clone size: .; J gene: TRBJ2-7; D gene: .; CDR3 DNA: TGTGCCAGCAGTTACACCTACAGGGGACTCTCCTACGAGCAGTACTTC; CDR3 protein: CASSYTYRGLSYEQYF
V gene: TRBV11-3; clone size: few; J gene: TRBJ2-1; D gene: .; CDR3 DNA: TGTGCCAGCAGCTTTCGACCGGACACCCAACATGAGCAGTTCTTC; CDR3 protein: CASSFRPDTQHEQFF
V gene: TRBV15; clone size: .; J gene: TRBJ2-1; D gene: TRBD2; CDR3 DNA: TGTGCCACCAGCAACCAACCGGGACTAGAAGGCTATGAGCAGTTCTTC; CDR3 protein: CATSNQPGLEGYEQFF
V gene: TRBV11-3; clone size: .; J gene: TRBJ1-1; D gene: TRBD1; CDR3 DNA: TGTGCCAGCAGCCCGTCTTCCGGGACAGGGACCATGAACACTGAAGCTTTCTTT; CDR3 protein: CASSPSSGTGTMNTEAFF
V gene: TRBV6-8; clone size: .; J gene: TRBJ2-7; D gene: .; CDR3 DNA: TGTGCCAGCAGTTTTGGACATTCCTCCCGCTACGAGCAGTACTTC; CDR3 protein: CASSFGHSSRYEQYF
V gene: TRBV28; clone size: .; J gene: TRBJ2-3; D gene: .; CDR3 DNA: TGTGCCAGCAACTTGAACGCGGGGGATACGCAGTATTTT; CDR3 protein: CASNLNAGDTQYF
V gene: TRBV7-5; clone size: once; J gene: TRBJ2-5; D gene: .; CDR3 DNA: TGTGCCAGCAGCCAGGGGGGGGTTGAGGAGACCCAGTACTTC; CDR3 protein: CASSQGGVEETQYF
V gene: TRBV6-8; clone size: .; J gene: TRBJ2-7; D gene: TRBD1; CDR3 DNA: TGTGCCAGCAGTGAGTGGACAGGGTCCTACGAGCAGTACTTC; CDR3 protein: CASSEWTGSYEQYF
V gene: TRBV7-7; clone size: .; J gene: TRBJ1-5; D gene: TRBD1; CDR3 DNA: TGTGCCAGCAGCCATTTGGGACAGGGTATTCAGCCCCAGCATTTT; CDR3 protein: CASSHLGQGIQPQHF
V gene: TRBV10-3; clone size: few; J gene: TRBJ2-5; D gene: TRBD1; CDR3 DNA: TGTGCCATCAGTGAGTCGGGGACAGGGGTGGAAGAGACCCAGTACTTC; CDR3 protein: CAISESGTGVEETQYF
V gene: TRBV11-3; clone size: .; J gene: TRBJ2-7; D gene: .; CDR3 DNA: TGTGCCAGCAGCTTAGATCTCGTGGTGAGCTCCTACGAGCAGTACTTC; CDR3 protein: CASSLDLVVSSYEQYF
V gene: TRBV30; clone size: .; J gene: TRBJ2-3; D gene: TRBD2; CDR3 DNA: TGTGCCTGGAGCCCTAGCGGGAGGGCAACAGATACGCAGTATTTT; CDR3 protein: CAWSPSGRATDTQYF
V gene: TRBV11-3; clone size: .; J gene: TRBJ2-5; D gene: TRBD1; CDR3 DNA: TGTGCCAGCAGCGGCTACAGGGGGGCGTTAAGTTCCGAGACCCAGTACTTC; CDR3 protein: CASSGYRGALSSETQYF
V gene: TRBV7-1; clone size: .; J gene: TRBJ1-2; D gene: TRBD1; CDR3 DNA: TGTGCCAGCAGGCGGACAGGGGACTATGGCTACACCTTC; CDR3 protein: CASRRTGDYGYTF
V gene: TRBV6-8; clone size: few; J gene: TRBJ2-3; D gene: .; CDR3 DNA: TGTGCCAGCATCAGGGGACGGATGGATACGCAGTATTTT; CDR3 protein: CASIRGRMDTQYF
V gene: TRBV7-4; clone size: .; J gene: TRBJ2-7; D gene: .; CDR3 DNA: TGTGCCAGCAGCTTCAGAGGAGCGGGTTCCTACGAGCAGTACTTC; CDR3 protein: CASSFRGAGSYEQYF
V gene: TRBV11-3; clone size: .; J gene: TRBJ1-5; D gene: .; CDR3 DNA: TGTGCCAGCAGCTCTTCCCCATATGGCAATCAGCCCCAGCATTTT; CDR3 protein: CASSSSPYGNQPQHF
V gene: TRBV6-8; clone size: .; J gene: TRBJ2-3; D gene: .; CDR3 DNA: TGTGCCAGCAGCCCCGGGGATCGACGGGCAGATACGCAGTATTTT; CDR3 protein: CASSPGDRRADTQYF
V gene: TRBV6-8; clone size: .; J gene: TRBJ1-1; D gene: TRBD1; CDR3 DNA: TGTGCCAGCAGTTACACCGGGACAGGGGGATACGACACTGAAGCTTTCTTT; CDR3 protein: CASSYTGTGGYDTEAFF
V gene: TRBV19; clone size: .; J gene: TRBJ2-7; D gene: .; CDR3 DNA: TGTGCCAGTAGCCTGGGCCAGATGGCCGTACGGCAGTACTTC; CDR3 protein: CASSLGQMAVRQYF
V gene: TRBV2; clone size: .; J gene: TRBJ1-1; D gene: TRBD1; CDR3 DNA: TGTGCCAGCAGGGGCCCAACAGGGGCTTACACTGAAGCTTTCTTT; CDR3 protein: CASRGPTGAYTEAFF
V gene: TRBV4-1; clone size: .; J gene: TRBJ1-1; D gene: .; CDR3 DNA: TGCGCCAGCAGCCAAGACCTACCGTTAAACGAAGCTTTCTTT; CDR3 protein: CASSQDLPLNEAFF
V gene: TRBV7-1; clone size: .; J gene: TRBJ1-1; D gene: .; CDR3 DNA: TGTGCCAGCCACCTCCAGGGCATTAACACTGAAGCTTTCTTT; CDR3 protein: CASHLQGINTEAFF
V gene: TRBV11-3; clone size: .; J gene: TRBJ1-5; D gene: .; CDR3 DNA: TGTGCCAGCAGCTTAGATGGGGGTCGGGATCAGCCCCAGCATTTT; CDR3 protein: CASSLDGGRDQPQHF
V gene: TRBV6-8; clone size: .; J gene: TRBJ2-7; D gene: TRBD1; CDR3 DNA: TGTGCCAGCAGGCCGGGACAGGGGGTTTCCTACGAGCAGTACTTC; CDR3 protein: CASRPGQGVSYEQYF
V gene: TRBV7-7; clone size: .; J gene: TRBJ1-2; D gene: TRBD1; CDR3 DNA: TGTGCCAGCAGTGGACAGGGGGCTGACTATGGCTACACCTTC; CDR3 protein: CASSGQGADYGYTF
V gene: TRBV11-3; clone size: .; J gene: TRBJ2-7; D gene: TRBD2; CDR3 DNA: TGTGCCAGCAGCCACCCCGAATGGGGGAGGGTGGGGATTATGGACGAGCAGTACTTC; CDR3 protein: CASSHPEWGRVGIMDEQYF
V gene: TRBV6-8; clone size: .; J gene: TRBJ1-2; D gene: .; CDR3 DNA: TGTGCCAGCAGTTACGCGGGCCCAACGGGTGGCTACACCTTC; CDR3 protein: CASSYAGPTGGYTF
V gene: TRBV29-1; clone size: .; J gene: TRBJ2-7; D gene: TRBD1; CDR3 DNA: TGCAGCGTTGATAAGGGACAGAGCTACGAGCAGTACTTC; CDR3 protein: CSVDKGQSYEQYF